Described below is a single T cell receptor beta chain sequence and its context. Method: immunoSEQ multiplex PCR; TCRdb's copy keeps in-frame clones and lacks some. The profile shows approximately 180,000 clones, roughly 87% of them singletons. The data derive from a study of blood T cell repertoires in COVID-19. The CDR3 is made up of 12 amino acids. V lost 3 bases and J 5 bases, leaving 6 bases between the germline ends. Germline values: CDR1 SGHTA, CDR2 FQGNSA. Sequencing input: PBMCs or T cells enriched from blood (not recorded which). This sequence was found in a human donor with acute COVID-19. The donor label of this sample is uncertain. The V call is TRBV7-2, the J call TRBJ2-3, with D possibly TRBD2 on 5 matching bases. The CDR3 DNA reads as TGTGCCAGCAGCTTTGAGGGAGATACGCAGTATTTT. As protein: CASSFEGDTQYF.